This T cell receptor beta chain came from a study of T cell changes during pregnancy in multiple sclerosis. This CDR3 is built from 19 residues. Germline V gene data show CDR1 as SGHDN and CDR2 as FVKESK. The ends lost 0 bases at V and 0 bases at J; junction bases unmatched: 14. Profiling relied on immunoSEQ multiplex PCR, and the TCRdb table lists in-frame clones only, not all of them. The sample has over 55,000 clones, under 95% seen once; the top ten hold approximately 3.5%. The receptor comes from a female donor with multiple sclerosis, enrolled in a pregnancy study. Sequenced here: CD8+ T cells from peripheral blood mononuclear cells, sampled in the third trimester of pregnancy. The rearrangement uses TRBV14 and TRBJ2-7; 7 bases are shared with TRBD2. CDR3 residues: CASSQDSWQLAINSYEQYF. CDR3 coding DNA: TGTGCCAGCAGCCAAGATAGTTGGCAACTAGCGATAAACTCCTACGAGCAGTACTTC.